This T cell receptor (beta chain) was sequenced in a study of beta chain features in type 1 diabetes. Broader study findings: TCRB CDR3 length was moderately but significantly reduced in all four CD4+ subsets of Type 1 diabetes patients. A potential influence of HLA type upon TCRB rearrangement remained unresolved herein. Relative to healthy donors, patients appeared to have naive, central memory and Treg TCRB repertoires that were more similar.

Sorted CD4+ subsets: naive, central memory, regulatory, stem cell-like memory (CD45RO/CCR7/CD25/CD127/CD95/CD27 panel). This clone was counted only a few times. Its antigen is unidentified. Every bit of the isolated RNA underwent reverse transcription, so sequencing read expressed TCRB transcripts. The protocol was immunoSEQ multiplex PCR, while the TCRdb copy is restricted to in-frame clones and leaves out a portion. The sample shows 400,000 to 500,000 clones, approximately 15% of them seen only once. From germline, CDR1 is GTSNPN and CDR2 SVGIG (reference sequence). This CDR3 is 12 amino acids long. V lost 5 bases, J lost 4 bases, and 0 bases stayed unmatched.

The sequence derives from a man younger than 40 in good health. The gene calls are TRBV30 and TRBJ2-1; 9 positions match TRBD1. The sample consisted of naive CD4+ T cells from blood. Here the CDR3 reads CAWDRGYNEQFF. The CDR3 DNA is TGTGCCTGGGACAGGGGGTACAATGAGCAGTTCTTC.